The T cell receptor (beta chain) under discussion was sequenced for a study of cytomegalovirus exposure and HLA in healthy donors. The CDR3 contains 16 residues. The ends lost 3 bases at V and 2 bases at J; junction bases unmatched: 5. Germline V gene data show CDR1 as ENHRY and CDR2 as SYGVKD. Assay used: immunoSEQ multiplex PCR; TCRdb lists only in-frame clones, some missing. The data contain fewer than 120,000 clones, roughly nine tenths of them singletons. The rearrangement joins TRBV10-3 to TRBJ2-2, with 8 bases matching TRBD1. Sequencing was carried out using PBMCs. The receptor comes from a woman aged 18-29 years in good health and CMV-seronegative. The CDR3 DNA follows: TGTGCCATCAGTGATCCGGACAGGGTAAACACCGGGGAGCTGTTTTTT. This gives the protein CAISDPDRVNTGELFF.